A selection of T cell receptor beta chains follows, all from one sample in a study of metastatic and nonmetastatic thyroid tumors. TCRdb reanalyzed the PCR reads with MiXCR. The data contain 25,000 to 35,000 clones, roughly 17% of them singletons. Sequencing used blood. The receptors shown here come from a female donor with papillary thyroid cancer or a benign thyroid nodule (not recorded which). Some clones in this sample may be carry-over from other donors' samples. Both conserved end residues are part of each CDR3. The order of the fields is clone size, J gene, V gene, D gene, CDR3 protein, CDR3 DNA. D genes are given only for firm matches. Expanded clones get a size class; other rows say once, few or many, or leave the size out.

many	TRBJ2-7	TRBV12-5	.	CASGFPTPGTYEQYF	TGTGCTAGTGGTTTCCCCACCCCGGGTACCTACGAGCAGTACTTC
many	TRBJ2-2	TRBV7-9	TRBD2	CASSQIAGGELFF	TGTGCCAGCAGCCAGATAGCGGGAGGGGAGCTGTTTTTT
many	TRBJ2-5	TRBV7-9	TRBD2	CACSRTSGSLGETQYF	TGTGCCTGCAGTCGGACTAGCGGGAGTTTAGGAGAGACCCAGTACTTC
few	TRBJ1-2	TRBV6-5	.	CASSYSGGSTNGYTF	TGTGCCAGCAGTTACTCGGGCGGATCAACTAATGGCTACACCTTC
.	TRBJ2-3	TRBV24-1	TRBD1	CATSLTWTGGNTQYF	TGTGCCACCAGCTTGACCTGGACAGGGGGAAATACTCAGTATTTT
many	TRBJ1-1	TRBV11-2	.	CASSLQATNTEAFF	TGTGCCAGCAGCTTACAGGCCACGAACACTGAAGCTTTCTTT
many	TRBJ2-7	TRBV4-1	.	CASSDRGGPDEQYF	TGCGCCAGCAGCGACCGTGGGGGGCCGGACGAGCAGTACTTC
many	TRBJ2-3	TRBV4-2	TRBD2	CASSLRGRSASGTDTQYF	TGTGCCAGCAGCCTGAGGGGCCGGTCAGCTAGCGGAACAGATACGCAGTATTTT
.	TRBJ2-3	TRBV12-3/TRBV12-4	.	CASIFFGRADTQYF	TGTGCCAGCATTTTCTTTGGCCGTGCAGATACGCAGTATTTT
many	TRBJ1-1	TRBV3-1	.	CASSLARALNTEAFF	TGTGCCAGCAGCCTCGCTAGGGCCTTGAACACTGAAGCTTTCTTT
.	TRBJ2-2	TRBV20-1	TRBD2	CSARDRGLAGGTTGELFF	TGCAGTGCTAGAGATAGGGGACTAGCGGGAGGAACCACCGGGGAGCTGTTTTTT
many	TRBJ2-4	TRBV6-2/TRBV6-3	.	CASSPGVVWAKNIQYF	TGTGCCAGCAGTCCCGGGGTGGTGTGGGCCAAAAACATTCAGTACTTC
many	TRBJ1-2	TRBV29-1	.	CSAPTGSNYGYTF	TGCAGCGCTCCGACAGGCTCTAACTATGGCTACACCTTC
.	TRBJ2-2	TRBV5-1	TRBD1	CASSFAGGFTGELFF	TGCGCCAGCAGCTTCGCAGGGGGCTTCACCGGGGAGCTGTTTTTT
.	TRBJ1-1	TRBV11-2	.	CASSPTGRGLNTEAFF	TGTGCCAGCAGCCCGACTGGCAGGGGTTTGAACACTGAAGCTTTCTTT
.	TRBJ1-2	TRBV3-1	.	CASSQGRWSNYGYTF	TGTGCCAGCAGCCAAGGGCGGTGGTCTAACTATGGCTACACCTTC
.	TRBJ1-4	TRBV24-1	TRBD1	CATSGMTGGRTNEKLFF	TGTGCCACCAGTGGTATGACAGGGGGCAGGACTAATGAAAAACTGTTTTTT
few	TRBJ2-7	TRBV6-1	TRBD1	CASSGDRDEEQYF	TGTGCCAGCAGCGGGGACAGGGACGAGGAGCAGTACTTC
many	TRBJ2-7	TRBV25-1	.	CASRGLPGEQYF	TGTGCCAGCAGGGGACTTCCCGGCGAGCAGTACTTC
few	TRBJ2-7	TRBV27	.	CASSIRIGHYEQYF	TGTGCCAGCAGTATAAGAATAGGCCACTACGAGCAGTACTTC
many	TRBJ2-1	TRBV15	.	CATSRETLRRIF	TGTGCCACCAGCAGAGAGACCCTCAGGCGGATCTTC
many	TRBJ2-3	TRBV20-1	TRBD1	CSAWTGGTDTQYF	TGCAGTGCTTGGACAGGGGGCACAGATACGCAGTATTTT
many	TRBJ2-5	TRBV11-1	TRBD1	CASSWTGGQAGARETQYF	TGTGCCAGCAGCTGGACAGGGGGCCAAGCGGGAGCGCGGGAGACCCAGTACTTC
many	TRBJ2-7	TRBV28	.	CASSWVGAYEQYF	TGTGCCAGCAGTTGGGTAGGGGCCTACGAGCAGTACTTC
many	TRBJ2-7	TRBV4-1	TRBD2	CASSQGLAVYEQYF	TGCGCCAGCAGCCAAGGACTAGCGGTTTACGAGCAGTACTTC
.	TRBJ2-2	TRBV7-3	.	CASRVGTNTGELFF	TGTGCCAGCAGGGTGGGGACGAACACCGGGGAGCTGTTTTTT
many	TRBJ2-3	TRBV9	.	CASSEDLSTDTQYF	TGTGCCAGCAGCGAAGACTTAAGCACAGATACGCAGTATTTT
few	TRBJ1-5	TRBV6-1	TRBD1	CASMSQGVAGLQPQHF	TGTGCCAGCATGTCACAGGGGGTGGCGGGGCTTCAGCCCCAGCATTTT
once	TRBJ2-2	TRBV5-1	TRBD2	CASRPGLADTNTGELFF	TGCGCCAGCAGGCCGGGACTAGCAGACACGAACACCGGGGAGCTGTTTTTT
many	TRBJ2-1	TRBV6-2/TRBV6-3	.	CASLDSLYNEQFF	TGTGCCAGCCTTGACAGTCTCTACAATGAGCAGTTCTTC
many	TRBJ2-3	TRBV2	TRBD1	CASTGGQGTDTQYF	TGTGCCAGCACAGGAGGACAGGGAACAGATACGCAGTATTTT
.	TRBJ2-7	TRBV28	TRBD1	CASSFGTAYVEKHF	TGTGCCAGCAGTTTTGGGACAGCCTATGTGGAGAAGCACTTC
many	TRBJ2-7	TRBV28	.	CASSPHVMGASYEQYF	TGTGCCAGCTCCCCCCATGTTATGGGGGCCTCCTACGAGCAGTACTTC
.	TRBJ1-1	TRBV19	.	CASRVSSPLGTEAFF	TGTGCCAGTAGGGTAAGCTCGCCATTGGGCACTGAAGCTTTCTTT
.	TRBJ1-2	TRBV20-1	.	CSARDVRGPYGYTF	TGCAGTGCTAGAGATGTCAGGGGTCCCTATGGCTACACCTTC
few	TRBJ1-5	TRBV28	.	CASSLSGVSNQPKHF	TGTGCCAGCAGTTTATCGGGGGTGAGCAATCAGCCCAAGCATTTT
many	TRBJ2-4	TRBV7-8	.	CASSTGQLLMTKNIQYF	TGTGCCAGCAGCACGGGACAACTCCTAATGACCAAAAACATTCAGTACTTC
many	TRBJ2-6	TRBV25-1	.	CASSTGPMSSGANVLTF	TGTGCCAGCAGTACTGGACCTATGAGCTCTGGGGCCAACGTCCTGACTTTC
many	TRBJ2-2	TRBV5-1	TRBD1	CASSTGQGNTGELFF	TGCGCCAGCAGCACCGGACAGGGGAACACCGGGGAGCTGTTTTTT
medium-sized	TRBJ2-1	TRBV12-3/TRBV12-4	.	CASSSIGGLNNEQFF	TGTGCCAGCAGTTCAATAGGGGGACTAAACAATGAGCAGTTCTTC
.	TRBJ1-4	TRBV30	TRBD1	CAWNQGVVEKLFF	TGTGCCTGGAACCAGGGGGTAGTTGAAAAACTGTTTTTT
once	TRBJ2-6	TRBV9	.	CASSVGLWGTGANVLTF	TGTGCCAGCAGCGTAGGACTTTGGGGGACTGGGGCCAACGTCCTGACTTTC
many	TRBJ2-7	TRBV3-1	TRBD2	CASSQALGLAGAYEQYF	TGTGCCAGCAGCCAAGCCCTTGGACTAGCGGGGGCCTACGAGCAGTACTTC
many	TRBJ1-5	TRBV2	.	CASSEYRNQPQHF	TGTGCCAGCAGTGAATATCGTAATCAGCCCCAGCATTTT
many	TRBJ2-3	TRBV19	TRBD1	CATGQGGDTQYF	TGTGCCACCGGACAGGGAGGCGATACGCAGTATTTT
few	TRBJ1-2	TRBV28	TRBD1	CASSNSGQGARGYTF	TGTGCCAGCAGCAATTCGGGACAGGGGGCGCGGGGCTACACCTTC
many	TRBJ2-4	TRBV12-3/TRBV12-4	.	CASSFAGAPKNIQYF	TGTGCCAGCAGTTTCGCGGGGGCACCCAAAAACATTCAGTACTTC
.	TRBJ2-1	TRBV11-2	.	CASSQGFNEQFF	TGTGCCAGCAGCCAGGGGTTCAATGAGCAGTTCTTC
many	TRBJ1-5	TRBV27	.	CASSSRARGQPQHF	TGTGCCAGCAGTAGCCGGGCGAGGGGTCAGCCCCAGCATTTT
.	TRBJ2-2	TRBV9	.	CASSVVEAANTGELFF	TGTGCCAGCAGCGTAGTGGAAGCGGCGAACACCGGGGAGCTGTTTTTT
medium-sized	TRBJ2-7	TRBV27	TRBD1	CASSPRPDRAYEQYF	TGTGCCAGCAGTCCCCGACCAGACAGGGCCTACGAGCAGTACTTC
many	TRBJ2-1	TRBV7-6	TRBD2	CASSLYGLAGPYNEQFF	TGTGCCAGCAGCTTATACGGACTAGCGGGGCCGTACAATGAGCAGTTCTTC
few	TRBJ1-1	TRBV28	.	CASILRQTEAFF	TGTGCCAGCATTTTAAGACAGACTGAAGCTTTCTTT
few	TRBJ1-6	TRBV25-1	.	CASSEYRNSPLHF	TGTGCCAGCAGTGAATATAGGAATTCACCCCTCCACTTT
.	TRBJ2-1	TRBV27	.	CASSVLTKNEQFF	TGTGCCAGCAGTGTACTAACCAAAAATGAGCAGTTCTTC
many	TRBJ2-2	TRBV6-6	TRBD1	CASSYAPPTGYGELFF	TGTGCCAGCAGTTACGCACCCCCGACAGGGTACGGGGAGCTGTTTTTT
many	TRBJ2-1	TRBV28	.	CASRVLHNEQFF	TGTGCCAGCAGGGTCCTACACAATGAGCAGTTCTTC